Shown below are 26 T cell receptor beta chains from a single sample sequenced in a study of shared T cell receptors in the human thymus. Here immunoSEQ multiplex PCR was the method, and the copy in TCRdb shows in-frame clones only, minus some. The data hold approximately 760,000 clones, with roughly 88% observed a single time. This sample also appeared in a second study, on human thymus T cells.

The specimen sequenced was thymocytes. These receptors were obtained from a girl under three years old with a congenital heart defect.

This chain links TRBV9 with TRBJ1-1; TRBD1 matches 8 bases. The CDR3 has 16 amino acids. The V gene end was trimmed by 5 bases and the J gene end by 5 bases; junction bases not matched to a gene: 14. Germline CDR1 and CDR2: SGDLS and YYNGEE. The CDR3 protein is CASSATGGAMMTEAFF. The DNA of the CDR3 is TGTGCCAGCAGTGCCACAGGGGGGGCAATGATGACTGAAGCTTTCTTT.

Only one count was recorded for this clone. The chain employs TRBV12-5 and TRBJ2-7; no firm D call. The CDR3 length is 14 residues. V was cut by 1 base and J by 2 bases, with 9 bases left in between. CDR1 is LGHNT and CDR2 is FRNRAP in the germline V gene. The CDR3 bases are TGTGCTAGTGGTTTGGGACAATCTCCCTACGAGCAGTACTTC. Its translation is CASGLGQSPYEQYF.

The chain is built from TRBV25-1 and TRBJ2-1; 8 bases fit TRBD2. There are 14 residues in the CDR3. CDR1 and CDR2 (germline): MGHDK, SYGVNS. Trimming cost V 3 bases and J 2 bases; bases outside gene matches: 0. In DNA form, the CDR3 reads TGTGCCAGCAGTGAGGGACTAGCCTACAATGAGCAGTTCTTC. It translates to CASSEGLAYNEQFF.

The chain recombines TRBV6-6 with TRBJ2-7; 7 bases match TRBD1. Trimming at V came to 6 bases and at J to 1 base, leaving 6 bases not matched to a gene. CDR1 is MNHNY, CDR2 SVGAGI, per germline (reference sequence). The CDR3 totals 14 residues. The chain's CDR3 is CASRPTGQSYEQYF. CDR3 nucleotide sequence: TGTGCCAGCAGACCGACAGGGCAGTCCTACGAGCAGTACTTC.

V gene TRBV4-1 combines with J gene TRBJ1-4; 12 bases are a match to TRBD1. Trimming cost V 5 bases and J 8 bases; bases outside gene matches: 18. CDR3 length: 19 amino acids. From germline, CDR1 is MGHRA and CDR2 YSYEKL. The CDR3 DNA follows: TGCGCCAGCAGCGACGAAACGACGGGACAGGGGGCTGTAGGAGAAAAACTGTTTTTT. This codes for CASSDETTGQGAVGEKLFF.

This clone was seen a single time. This chain joins TRBV7-2 and TRBJ2-3; D may be TRBD1 (6 bases). Trimming pared 1 base from V and 0 bases from J, leaving 11 bases between. CDR3 length: 16 amino acids. CDR1 SGHTA and CDR2 FQGNSA come from the germline V gene. CDR3 bases: TGTGCCAGCAGCTTAGACCAGGGGCCTAGCACAGATACGCAGTATTTT. It translates to CASSLDQGPSTDTQYF.

V gene TRBV5-1 combines with J gene TRBJ1-1; D is perhaps TRBD1 (6 bases). Trimming shortened V by 4 bases and J by 10 bases, and 11 bases separated the two germline ends. Germline assignment: CDR1 SGHRS and CDR2 YFSETQ. CDR3 size: 11 residues. DNA of the CDR3: TGCGCCAGCAGCACGGCAGGGGCAGCTTTCTTT. This sequence encodes CASSTAGAAFF.

This rearrangement joins TRBV7-2 to TRBJ1-3; D gene ambiguous. This CDR3 has 12 residues. With 7 bases removed from V and 7 bases from J, the gap between germline ends came to 11 bases. Germline V lookup: CDR1 SGHTA, CDR2 FQGNSA. CDR3 in amino acids: CASIHANNTIYF. DNA of the CDR3: TGTGCCAGCATCCACGCGAACAACACCATATATTTT. Using reference TRBV7-2 and TRBJ1-3 for the parts outside the CDR3, the full variable domain is GAGVSQSPSNKVTEKGKDVELRCDPISGHTALYWYRQSLGQGLEFLIYFQGNSAPDKSGLPSDRFSAERTGGSVSTLTIQRTQQEDSAVYLCASIHANNTIYFGEGSWLTVV.

The chain is built from TRBV7-9 and TRBJ1-1, with D possibly being TRBD1 (5 bases). Germline V gives CDR1 SEHNR, CDR2 FQNEAQ (reference sequence). Trimming stripped 5 bases from V and 1 base from J, with 14 bases between. This CDR3 is built from 15 residues. Here the CDR3 DNA reads TGTGCCAGCAGCGCCAGGGAACCGGGGAACACTGAAGCTTTCTTT. Protein: CASSAREPGNTEAFF.

The chain couples TRBV11-2 to TRBJ1-3; D is unclear. Germline V lookup: CDR1 SGHAT, CDR2 FQNNGV. Trimming pared 1 base from V and 3 bases from J, leaving 10 bases between. The CDR3 has 15 amino acids. Here the CDR3 reads CASSLGAPVGNTIYF. The CDR3 DNA sequence: TGTGCCAGCAGCTTAGGGGCCCCGGTTGGAAACACCATATATTTT.

The rearrangement uses TRBV28 and TRBJ1-4, with D possibly TRBD1 on 5 matching bases. Germline V CDR1 and CDR2: MDHEN, SYDVKM. Trimming removed 6 bases from V and 8 bases from J, with 16 bases in between. The CDR3 contains 14 residues. The CDR3 DNA follows: TGTGCCAGCAGCCCCCGGGGGGAGAGGGAAAAACTGTTTTTT. As protein: CASSPRGEREKLFF.

J is TRBJ2-7 and V is TRBV29-1, with D perhaps TRBD2 (6 bases). Germline values: CDR1 SQVTM, CDR2 ANQGSEA. Trimming took off 7 bases at V and 2 bases at J, with 18 bases between the two ends. The CDR3 is 14 amino acids. The CDR3 nucleotides are TGCAGCGCTCAACTAAGTAGCGGAACCTACGAGCAGTACTTC. It codes for CSAQLSSGTYEQYF.

This chain uses TRBV4-3 with TRBJ2-6; 7 bases line up with TRBD1. The V gene end was trimmed by 3 bases and the J gene end by 4 bases; junction bases not matched to a gene: 18. The germline V gene has CDR1 LGHNA and CDR2 YSLEER. The CDR3 is made up of 20 amino acids. The CDR3 spells CASSHTREDRFSAGANVLTF. CDR3 DNA: TGCGCCAGCAGCCATACAAGAGAGGACAGGTTTTCGGCGGGGGCCAACGTCCTGACTTTC.

This chain connects TRBV6-5 to TRBJ1-2; D not resolved. The V gene lost 2 bases and the J gene lost 3 bases, with 13 bases spanning the gap. This CDR3 comprises 15 residues. Germline CDR1 reads MNHEY; CDR2 reads SVGAGI. The CDR3 DNA follows: TGTGCCAGCAGTTACGGTCCGGGAAGGGACTATGGCTACACCTTC. The encoded protein is CASSYGPGRDYGYTF.

This clone was seen once. The V and J genes are TRBV15 and TRBJ2-5; 8 nucleotides align to TRBD1. The length of the CDR3 is 17 residues. J gave up 4 bases and V 0 bases, and 10 bases lay outside the gene matches. Germline-derived CDR1 and CDR2 are LNHNV and YYDKDF (reference sequence). The CDR3 here is CATSRDSARQGAETQYF. CDR3 bases: TGTGCCACCAGCAGAGATTCAGCCCGCCAGGGGGCAGAGACCCAGTACTTC.

This chain links TRBV7-9 with TRBJ2-7, with a weak D call TRBD2 (6 bases). V was cut by 1 base and J by 1 base, with 20 bases left in between. Germline values: CDR1 SEHNR, CDR2 FQNEAQ (reference sequence). The CDR3 runs to 18 residues. The CDR3 nucleotides are TGTGCCAGCAGCTTAGTTGGAGGCTGGGGGGACCGATCCTACGAGCAGTACTTC. Protein product: CASSLVGGWGDRSYEQYF. The full variable domain, completed using reference TRBV7-9 and TRBJ2-7, is DTGVSQNPRHKITKRGQNVTFRCDPISEHNRLYWYRQTLGQGPEFLTYFQNEAQLEKSRLLSDRFSAERPKGSFSTLEIQRTEQGDSAMYLCASSLVGGWGDRSYEQYFGPGTRLTVT.

The chain has TRBV18 and TRBJ2-7; D may be TRBD2 (5 bases). V was clipped by 3 bases and J by 2 bases, with 14 bases between them. Germline values: CDR1 KGHSH, CDR2 LQKENI. This CDR3 has 15 amino acids. CDR3 amino acids: CASSPRRSGPYEQYF. DNA of the CDR3: TGTGCCAGCTCACCTCGGAGGTCAGGTCCCTACGAGCAGTACTTC.

This chain links TRBV4-1 with TRBJ1-5; 10 bases match TRBD1. Germline V CDR1 and CDR2: MGHRA, YSYEKL. V shed 8 bases and J 5 bases; nucleotides not matched to a gene: 3. CDR3 length: 13 residues. The CDR3 region is CASGTGVDQPQHF. CDR3 coding DNA: TGCGCCAGCGGGACAGGGGTCGATCAGCCCCAGCATTTT.

The chain combines TRBV11-2 with TRBJ1-1; 7 bases are a match to TRBD1. The germline CDR1 and CDR2 sequences are SGHAT and FQNNGV. CDR3 size: 16 residues. The ends lost 2 bases at V and 4 bases at J; junction bases unmatched: 10. CDR3 loop: CASSLKPTGRVTEAFF. CDR3 sequence (DNA): TGTGCCAGCAGCTTAAAACCGACAGGGCGGGTCACTGAAGCTTTCTTT.

The chain uses TRBV5-1 and TRBJ2-7, with unresolved D. The CDR3 covers 13 residues. V was cut by 0 bases and J by 5 bases, with 9 bases left in between. CDR1 is SGHRS and CDR2 is YFSETQ in the germline V gene. In nucleotides, the CDR3 is TGCGCCAGCAGCTTGGCCGGGTTGGACGAGCAGTACTTC. Translated: CASSLAGLDEQYF.

V usage is TRBV28 and J usage is TRBJ2-7; 8 nucleotides agree with TRBD1. CDR1 and CDR2 from the germline V gene are MDHEN and SYDVKM. The CDR3 consists of 15 residues. The ends lost 6 bases at V and 4 bases at J; junction bases unmatched: 11. The chain's CDR3 is CASRRRQGTAYEQYF. The DNA for the CDR3 is TGTGCCAGCAGGAGACGACAGGGGACGGCTTACGAGCAGTACTTC.

The genes are TRBV30 and TRBJ2-1, with D perhaps matching TRBD1 (6 bases). The CDR3 loop spans 14 amino acids. From germline, CDR1 is GTSNPN and CDR2 SVGIG (reference sequence). V lost 3 bases and J lost 4, with 13 bases in between. The CDR3: CAWRTPGQYNEQFF. As DNA, the CDR3 is TGTGCCTGGAGAACCCCCGGACAGTACAATGAGCAGTTCTTC. Drawing the rest from reference TRBV30 and TRBJ2-1, the complete variable domain is SQTIHQWPATLVQPVGSPLSLECTVEGTSNPNLYWYRQAAGRGLQLLFYSVGIGQISSEVPQNLSASRPQDRQFILSSKKLLLSDSGFYLCAWRTPGQYNEQFFGPGTRLTVL.

Here the CDR3 DNA reads TGTGCCAGCAGTTACACAGGGGGCGACTATGGCTACACCTTC. This gives the protein CASSYTGGDYGYTF. This chain uses TRBV6-5 with TRBJ1-2; TRBD1 aligns across 9 bases. CDR1 and CDR2 (germline): MNHEY, SVGAGI. This CDR3 spans 14 amino acids. With V trimmed by 2 bases and J by 3 bases, 1 base remained unmatched.

The chain links TRBV7-2 to TRBJ1-6, with D unresolved. V was clipped by 5 bases and J by 5 bases, with 16 bases between them. Germline-derived CDR1 and CDR2 are SGHTA and FQGNSA. The CDR3 consists of 16 residues. The CDR3 reads CASSRGEDTHNSPLHF. In nucleotides, the CDR3 is TGTGCCAGCAGCAGAGGTGAGGATACCCATAATTCACCCCTCCACTTT.

The sample holds one count of this clone. V is TRBV9 and J is TRBJ1-2; the D gene is possibly TRBD1 (6 bases). This CDR3 comprises 17 residues. Germline assignment: CDR1 SGDLS and CDR2 YYNGEE. Trimming pared 0 bases from V and 0 bases from J, leaving 15 bases between. This CDR3 reads CASSVGRGTQANYGYTF. CDR3 bases: TGTGCCAGCAGCGTAGGCCGTGGGACACAAGCTAACTATGGCTACACCTTC.

DNA of the CDR3: TGTGCCAGTAGTGGCGGGCTCGGGCGCACAGATACGCAGTATTTT. It yields the protein CASSGGLGRTDTQYF. The chain links TRBV19 to TRBJ2-3; TRBD2 is a possible D gene (5 bases). Per the germline V gene, CDR1 is LNHDA and CDR2 is SQIVND (reference sequence). V was shortened by 5 bases and J by 1 base, with 13 bases between the two germline ends. The CDR3 extends over 15 amino acids.